A single sample gave rise to the 24 T cell receptor beta chains below, sequenced in a study of siplizumab effects on memory and regulatory T cells. Method: immunoSEQ multiplex PCR; TCRdb's copy keeps in-frame clones and lacks some. The sample contains around 86,000 clones, over 85% of which appear only once. The sequencing sample was made of non-Treg CD4+ T cells sorted from blood. These receptors all stem from a human donor in good health.

The chain combines TRBV6-6 with TRBJ2-7; D gene unclear. Trimming removed 7 bases from V and 6 bases from J, with 16 bases in between. The germline V gene encodes CDR1 MNHNY and CDR2 SVGAGI (reference sequence). The CDR3 totals 13 residues. The CDR3 nucleotides read TGTGCCAGCACTCTCCGTGAGTGGTCCGAGCAGTACTTC. Its protein product is CASTLREWSEQYF.

The chain recombines TRBV5-4 with TRBJ2-3, with D unresolved. CDR3 length: 13 amino acids. In germline, CDR1 is SGHNT, CDR2 YYREEE (reference sequence). Deletions cut 4 bases from V and 1 base from J, with 7 bases between. CDR3 in DNA: TGTGCCAGCAGCATCCGGGGCACAGATACGCAGTATTTT. Amino acids: CASSIRGTDTQYF.

The chain employs TRBV27 and TRBJ2-7; D perhaps matches TRBD1 (6 bases). V lost 6 bases to trimming and J lost 0 bases, with 9 bases between them. CDR1 is MNHEY, CDR2 SMNVEV, per germline (reference sequence). This CDR3 contains 13 residues. The DNA for the CDR3 is TGTGCCAGCAGGGACAGTCTCTCCTACGAGCAGTACTTC. Its translation is CASRDSLSYEQYF.

The chain uses TRBV5-1 and TRBJ2-3; 8 bases match TRBD2. This CDR3 comprises 17 residues. V was pared by 4 bases and J by 4 bases, with 14 bases of the junction left unmatched. Germline-derived CDR1 and CDR2 are SGHRS and YFSETQ. The CDR3 coding sequence is TGCGCCAGCAGCCCCGAGGCGAGCGGGAGCCTCCCAGATACGCAGTATTTT. It codes for CASSPEASGSLPDTQYF.

This CDR3 reads CASMRDRASNSPLHF. The DNA of the CDR3 is TGTGCCAGCATGAGGGACAGGGCGTCGAATTCACCCCTCCACTTT. The chain couples TRBV2 to TRBJ1-6; 9 bases map to TRBD1. The V segment lost 7 bases and the J segment 7 bases; nucleotides outside the gene matches: 8. Germline V CDR1 and CDR2: SNHLY, FYNNEI. The CDR3 has 15 residues.

This chain links TRBV5-5 with TRBJ2-2, with D uncertain. V was pared by 1 base and J by 2 bases, with 6 bases between. The CDR3 runs 14 residues. Germline CDR1 SGHKS, CDR2 YYEKEE (reference sequence). CDR3 nucleotide sequence: TGTGCCAGCAGCTTGATACTAAACACCGGGGAGCTGTTTTTT. Protein sequence: CASSLILNTGELFF.

This clone came up once. This chain uses TRBV6-6 with TRBJ1-2, with a weak D call TRBD1 (5 bases). The V end lost 6 bases, the J end lost 5 bases, and 19 bases lay between the germline ends. There are 15 residues in the CDR3. The germline V gene has CDR1 MNHNY and CDR2 SVGAGI (reference sequence). The CDR3 DNA sequence: TGTGCCAGCAGACCCTTTCCGGGACTCCGTTATGGCTACACCTTC. It yields the protein CASRPFPGLRYGYTF.

V gene TRBV29-1 combines with J gene TRBJ1-1; maybe TRBD1 (6 bases). The length of the CDR3 is 13 residues. CDR1 SQVTM and CDR2 ANQGSEA come from the germline V gene. V was cut by 6 bases and J by 0 bases, with 11 bases left in between. The CDR3 coding sequence is TGCAGCGTCAACAGGGATTTGAACACTGAAGCTTTCTTT. As protein: CSVNRDLNTEAFF.

The chain carries TRBV11-2 and TRBJ2-2; weak D call: TRBD2 (5 bases). The germline gives CDR1 SGHAT, CDR2 FQNNGV. The CDR3 contains 14 residues. Trimming pared 6 bases from V and 7 bases from J, leaving 15 bases between. This CDR3 is CASSLVGGDGELFF. The CDR3 nucleotides are TGTGCCAGCAGTCTCGTAGGAGGTGACGGGGAGCTGTTTTTT.

The rearrangement links TRBV7-9 to TRBJ1-3; tentatively, D is TRBD1 (5 bases). The length of the CDR3 is 16 residues. Trimming removed 1 base from V and 4 bases from J, with 14 bases in between. Per the germline V gene, CDR1 is SEHNR and CDR2 is FQNEAQ (reference sequence). The CDR3 loop reads CASSLGGARFGNTIYF. CDR3 nucleotides: TGTGCCAGCAGCTTAGGTGGGGCTCGGTTCGGAAACACCATATATTTT.

This chain links TRBV7-2 with TRBJ2-3; TRBD2 matches at 12 bases. The CDR3 consists of 15 residues. CDR1 is SGHTA, CDR2 FQGNSA, per germline. The ends lost 5 bases at V and 4 bases at J; junction bases unmatched: 4. The CDR3 is CASSPSGREADTQYF. CDR3 coding DNA: TGTGCCAGCAGCCCTAGCGGGAGGGAGGCAGATACGCAGTATTTT.

This CDR3 reads CAWSVRPPGELFF. For the CDR3, the DNA is TGTGCCTGGAGTGTCCGACCACCCGGGGAGCTGTTTTTT. The chain links TRBV30 to TRBJ2-2; no reliable D call. The CDR3 totals 13 residues. V was cut by 0 bases and J by 6 bases, with 8 bases left in between. Germline loops: CDR1 GTSNPN, CDR2 SVGIG (reference sequence).

This chain joins TRBV10-2 and TRBJ2-1; a weak D match, TRBD2 (6 bases). The CDR3 length is 13 residues. V lost 8 bases and J lost 8, with 16 bases in between. CDR1 and CDR2 (germline): WSHSY, SAAADI. CDR3: CASAPRGSHEQFF. CDR3 sequence (DNA): TGCGCCAGCGCGCCGCGGGGATCCCATGAGCAGTTCTTC.

The CDR3 DNA follows: TGTGCCAGCTCACCACAGGAGTCCGATGGCTACACCTTC. This sequence encodes CASSPQESDGYTF. The J gene is TRBJ1-2, the V gene TRBV18; D gene ambiguous. The CDR3 runs to 13 residues. Germline CDR1 KGHSH, CDR2 LQKENI. V was clipped by 1 base and J by 6 bases, with 9 bases between them.

This chain uses TRBV5-8 with TRBJ2-7, with D hard to call. Trimming removed 5 bases at V and 7 bases at J, with 16 bases between. The CDR3 contains 13 residues. Germline assignment: CDR1 SGHTS and CDR2 YDEGEE. The DNA for the CDR3 is TGTGCCAGCAGGATAACCGGGCTCGGGGAGCAGTACTTC. As protein: CASRITGLGEQYF.

The chain combines TRBV18 with TRBJ2-7, with 9 bases aligning to TRBD1. V shed 1 base and J 4 bases; nucleotides not matched to a gene: 5. The CDR3 consists of 15 residues. Germline-derived CDR1 and CDR2 are KGHSH and LQKENI. DNA for the CDR3: TGTGCCAGCTCACCACGGGACAGGGACATGTACGAGCAGTACTTC. Its translation: CASSPRDRDMYEQYF.

CDR3 residues: CASSLDDYEQYF. The CDR3 nucleotides read TGCGCCAGCAGCCTAGACGACTACGAGCAGTACTTC. The rearrangement joins TRBV5-1 to TRBJ2-7; D unresolved. CDR1 and CDR2 (germline): SGHRS, YFSETQ. V gave up 4 bases and J gave up 3 bases, with 8 bases separating them. The CDR3 runs to 12 residues.

This sequence joins TRBV7-9 and TRBJ2-7; 8 bases align to TRBD1. This CDR3 is 14 amino acids long. The junction had 6 bases not matched to a gene; V was cut back by 5 bases and J by 3 bases. Germline-derived CDR1 and CDR2 are SEHNR and FQNEAQ (reference sequence). CDR3 coding DNA: TGTGCCAGCAGCCCGCGACAGGGGCACTACGAGCAGTACTTC. Translation gives CASSPRQGHYEQYF.

This chain links TRBV5-4 with TRBJ2-1; no definite D call. This CDR3 comprises 15 residues. V was cut by 4 bases and J by 0 bases, with 11 bases left in between. Looked up from germline, CDR1 is SGHNT and CDR2 is YYREEE (reference sequence). CDR3 protein: CASSPDVSSYNEQFF. The CDR3, as DNA: TGTGCCAGCAGCCCGGACGTAAGCTCCTACAATGAGCAGTTCTTC. Complete variable domain (other parts from reference TRBV5-4 and TRBJ2-1): ETGVTQSPTHLIKTRGQQVTLRCSSQSGHNTVSWYQQALGQGPQFIFQYYREEENGRGNFPPRFSGLQFPNYSSELNVNALELDDSALYLCASSPDVSSYNEQFFGPGTRLTVL.

J is TRBJ2-1 and V is TRBV19; tentatively, D is TRBD2 (6 bases). V lost 7 bases, J lost 9 bases, and 16 bases lay in between. CDR1 is LNHDA and CDR2 is SQIVND in the germline V gene (reference sequence). This CDR3 has 13 amino acids. CDR3: CASMQDYPFEQFF. The CDR3, as DNA: TGTGCCAGTATGCAGGACTATCCCTTTGAGCAGTTCTTC.

The genes are TRBV21-1 and TRBJ2-3; the D call TRBD2 from the table was never checked on the DNA. TRBV21-1 is labeled a pseudogene. The CDR3 loop spans 19 amino acids. Written as DNA, the CDR3 is TGTGCCAGCAGCAGCCGCCGGAGGAGGGGAACTACAAACACAGATACGCAGTATTTT. This encodes CASSSRRRRGTTNTDTQYF.

The chain carries TRBV29-1 and TRBJ1-1; TRBD1 is a possible D gene (5 bases). V shed 8 bases and J shed 11 bases, with 9 bases lying between them. The CDR3 contains 8 residues. Germline V gives CDR1 SQVTM, CDR2 ANQGSEA. In DNA, the CDR3 is TGCAGCCTCGGGGCGGCTTTCTTT. Amino acids: CSLGAAFF.

The V gene is TRBV5-6, the J gene TRBJ1-3; D remains unclear. In germline, CDR1 is SGHDT, CDR2 YYEEEE. V was cut by 3 bases and J by 0 bases, with 10 bases left in between. This CDR3 region has 15 residues. The DNA for the CDR3 is TGTGCCAGCAGCTACTCTATGGGCTCTGGAAACACCATATATTTT. It codes for CASSYSMGSGNTIYF.

The chain recombines TRBV28 with TRBJ2-3, with 9 positions matching TRBD2. Trimming took 5 bases from V and 3 from J; bases not matched to a gene: 6. The germline V gene has CDR1 MDHEN and CDR2 SYDVKM. The CDR3 runs to 15 residues. In nucleotides, the CDR3 is TGTGCCAGCAGTCCCCCGGGACTAGCAACAGATACGCAGTATTTT. Its protein product is CASSPPGLATDTQYF.